This T cell receptor beta chain stems from a study of cytomegalovirus exposure and HLA in healthy donors. The PCR was carried out with 60 Vbeta primers and 13 Jbeta primers. The table came from immunoSEQ multiplex PCR; TCRdb's copy has only in-frame clones and leaves some out. The table shows around 150,000 clones, with roughly 85% occurring only once. This CDR3 is 12 amino acids long. The ends were cut back, 2 bases at V and 2 bases at J, with 6 bases in the middle. Germline V gene sequence: CDR1 GTSNPN, CDR2 SVGIG (reference sequence). This clonotype was sampled from a man aged 18 to 30 in good health and CMV-seropositive. The sequenced material came from PBMCs. The chain carries TRBV30 and TRBJ1-2; D ambiguous. The CDR3 spells CAWSNRNYGYTF. In DNA, the CDR3 is TGTGCCTGGAGTAACAGAAACTATGGCTACACCTTC.